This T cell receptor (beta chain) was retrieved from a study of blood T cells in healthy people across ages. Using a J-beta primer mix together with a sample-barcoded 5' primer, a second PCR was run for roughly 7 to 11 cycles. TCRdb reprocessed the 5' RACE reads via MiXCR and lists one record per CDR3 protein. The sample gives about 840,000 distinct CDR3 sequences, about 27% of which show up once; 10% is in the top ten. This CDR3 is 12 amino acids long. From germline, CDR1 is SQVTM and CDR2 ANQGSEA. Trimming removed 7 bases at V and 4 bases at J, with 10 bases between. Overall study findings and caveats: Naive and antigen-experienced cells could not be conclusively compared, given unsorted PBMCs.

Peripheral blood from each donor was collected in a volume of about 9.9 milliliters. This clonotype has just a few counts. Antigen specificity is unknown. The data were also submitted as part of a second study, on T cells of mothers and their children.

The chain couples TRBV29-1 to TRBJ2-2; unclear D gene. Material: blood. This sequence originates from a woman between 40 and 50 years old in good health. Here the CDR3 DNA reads TGCAGCGGGAGACATTTCACCGGGGAGCTGTTTTTT. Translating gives CSGRHFTGELFF.